This T cell receptor (beta chain) was identified during a study of relationships among human T cell subsets. General study points: Across seven subsets, gene usage, CDR3 length and N-additions did not differ significantly.

This CDR3 has 16 amino acids. V was pared by 5 bases and J by 8 bases, with 14 bases of the junction left unmatched. Germline values: CDR1 MNHEY, CDR2 SMNVEV (reference sequence). This clonotype was counted a single time. Its antigen is as yet unknown. Th1 cells were collected as flow-through following bead selections for CD25, CD56 and CD294. From mRNA, alpha and beta CDR3 regions were amplified using semiquantitative ARM-PCR. In ARM-PCR, communal superprimers followed tagged nested gene-specific primers for exponential amplification. Each CDR3 protein gets one entry after TCRdb re-called the multiplex PCR reads with MiXCR. The sample has roughly 13,000 distinct CDR3 sequences, roughly 65% seen once.

Sequenced input: CD4+ Th1 cells sorted from blood. This rearrangement joins TRBV27 to TRBJ2-3; 9 bases fit TRBD2. The origin of this receptor is a man aged 35-49 years in good health. The CDR3 region is CASSPSPAGGVGTQYF. CDR3 nucleotide sequence: TGTGCCAGCAGTCCCTCCCCAGCGGGGGGCGTCGGTACGCAGTATTTT.